A single sample gave rise to the 23 T cell receptor beta chains below, sequenced in a study of blood T cell repertoires in COVID-19. Profiled with immunoSEQ multiplex PCR; TCRdb holds only in-frame clones, not every one. The sample has a few hundred thousand clones; roughly 90% are singletons. What was sequenced was peripheral blood. The receptors come from a woman aged 30 to 39 with COVID-19, enrolled during active disease.

The rearrangement links TRBV6-1 to TRBJ1-2; D unresolved. V was pared by 2 bases and J by 0 bases, with 10 bases between. CDR1 MNHNS and CDR2 SASEGT come from the germline V gene. The CDR3 totals 15 residues. CDR3 sequence: CASSERPGANYGYTF. CDR3 nucleotides: TGTGCCAGCAGTGAAAGGCCCGGAGCTAACTATGGCTACACCTTC.

V and J are TRBV15 and TRBJ1-2; the match to TRBD1 covers 9 bases. Germline CDR1 LNHNV, CDR2 YYDKDF (reference sequence). V lost 2 bases to trimming and J lost 4 bases; unmatched junction nucleotides: 11. The CDR3 contains 17 residues. The CDR3 nucleotides are TGTGCCACCAGCAGACTTACCGGGACAGGGAGGAGCTATGGCTACACCTTC. Translated: CATSRLTGTGRSYGYTF.

The chain recombines TRBV11-1 with TRBJ2-5; 16 nucleotides agree with TRBD2. This CDR3 region has 15 residues. V lost 4 bases to trimming and J lost 11 bases; unmatched junction nucleotides: 7. Looked up from germline, CDR1 is SGHAT and CDR2 is FQDESV (reference sequence). CDR3 coding DNA: TGTGCCAGCAGCTCCGCGGGACTAGCGGGAGGGACGCAGTACTTC. Amino acid sequence: CASSSAGLAGGTQYF.

The chain joins TRBV18 to TRBJ2-1, with D possibly TRBD2 on 6 matching bases. The CDR3 totals 15 residues. Looked up from germline, CDR1 is KGHSH and CDR2 is LQKENI. The ends were cut back, 6 bases at V and 8 bases at J, with 20 bases in the middle. The CDR3 protein is CASSPGLAPRDEQFF. DNA for the CDR3: TGTGCCAGCTCGCCCGGGCTAGCGCCTAGAGATGAGCAGTTCTTC.

V and J are TRBV12-5 and TRBJ1-1; 8 bases are shared with TRBD1. The V gene end was trimmed by 6 bases and the J gene end by 1 base; junction bases not matched to a gene: 4. Germline V gives CDR1 LGHNT, CDR2 FRNRAP. This CDR3 is built from 14 residues. The CDR3 loop is CASGRQGKNTEAFF. The CDR3 region has the DNA TGTGCTAGTGGGCGACAGGGGAAGAACACTGAAGCTTTCTTT.

This chain uses TRBV19 with TRBJ2-7, with 9 bases fitting TRBD1. CDR3 length: 15 residues. V lost 5 bases to trimming and J lost 3 bases; unmatched junction nucleotides: 8. CDR1 is LNHDA, CDR2 SQIVND, per germline (reference sequence). CDR3 protein: CASSVDRGKIYEQYF. In DNA, the CDR3 is TGTGCCAGTAGTGTTGACAGGGGGAAGATCTACGAGCAGTACTTC.

The genes are TRBV5-1 and TRBJ1-1; D gene uncertain. The CDR3 covers 14 residues. Trimming took 0 bases from V and 0 from J, leaving 6 bases between them. Per germline, CDR1 SGHRS and CDR2 YFSETQ. CDR3: CASSLDGVNTEAFF. DNA for the CDR3: TGCGCCAGCAGCTTGGACGGAGTGAACACTGAAGCTTTCTTT.

A few counts support this clone. The genes are TRBV5-1 and TRBJ2-7; no definite D call. The V end was cut by 0 bases, the J end by 0 bases, with 4 bases between. CDR1 and CDR2 (germline): SGHRS, YFSETQ. This CDR3 is 13 amino acids long. In DNA, the CDR3 is TGCGCCAGCAGCTTGGTTAGCTCCTACGAGCAGTACTTC. Translation gives CASSLVSSYEQYF.

The chain couples TRBV21-1 to TRBJ1-2; the table gives TRBD1 as D, unverified against the DNA. TRBV21-1 is a pseudogene. The CDR3 has 13 residues. CDR3 amino acids: CASSETGGSGYTF. The CDR3 coding sequence is TGTGCCAGCAGCGAGACAGGGGGCAGTGGCTACACCTTC.

The chain employs TRBV5-5 and TRBJ2-3; tentatively, D is TRBD2 (5 bases). V lost 4 bases, J lost 3 bases, and 15 bases lay in between. Germline V CDR1 and CDR2: SGHKS, YYEKEE (reference sequence). This CDR3 is 15 amino acids long. CDR3 sequence: CASSRGVGGTDTQYF. In DNA form, the CDR3 reads TGTGCCAGCAGCCGGGGAGTGGGTGGTACAGATACGCAGTATTTT.

The chain has TRBV6-4 and TRBJ2-7, with a possible D match to TRBD2 (6 bases). This CDR3 has 13 amino acids. V was cut by 8 bases and J by 5 bases, with 16 bases left in between. The germline V gene has CDR1 MRHNA and CDR2 SNTAGT. This CDR3 reads CASSAGPYHEQYF. The CDR3 bases are TGTGCCAGCTCCGCGGGACCTTATCACGAGCAGTACTTC.

This rearrangement joins TRBV19 to TRBJ2-4; TRBD1 matches at 8 bases. The CDR3 is made up of 16 amino acids. Germline values: CDR1 LNHDA, CDR2 SQIVND (reference sequence). The J segment lost 3 bases and the V segment lost 4 bases, leaving 8 bases of the junction unmatched. CDR3 sequence reads: CASSRDRGEGKNIQYF. The CDR3 region has the DNA TGTGCCAGTAGTAGAGACAGGGGAGAGGGCAAAAACATTCAGTACTTC.

The V and J genes are TRBV10-1 and TRBJ2-2; 10 bases agree with TRBD1. V trimming: 8 bases; J trimming: 5 bases; junction bases outside the gene matches: 5. CDR3 size: 14 residues. The germline CDR1 and CDR2 sequences are WNHNN and SYGVQD (reference sequence). The chain's CDR3 is CASEPGQGTGELFF. The CDR3 bases are TGCGCCAGCGAACCGGGACAGGGGACCGGGGAGCTGTTTTTT.

This clone was seen only once. The rearrangement links TRBV2 to TRBJ1-5, with 10 bases that match TRBD1. V gave up 4 bases and J gave up 3 bases; unmatched junction bases: 3. Germline V gene lookup returns CDR1 SNHLY and CDR2 FYNNEI. The CDR3 runs 15 residues. CDR3 amino acids: CASSGQGAANQPQHF. The CDR3 nucleotides are TGTGCCAGCAGTGGACAGGGGGCCGCCAATCAGCCCCAGCATTTT.

The chain couples TRBV27 to TRBJ2-7, with TRBD1 matching over 7 bases. J was trimmed by 1 base and V by 6 bases; bases with no gene match: 15. CDR3 length equals 17 residues. In germline, CDR1 is MNHEY, CDR2 SMNVEV (reference sequence). CDR3 sequence (DNA): TGTGCCAGCAGCCCTCTGTCCACGACAGGGAATTCCTACGAGCAGTACTTC. This encodes CASSPLSTTGNSYEQYF.

This chain uses TRBV4-1 with TRBJ2-5, with 8 bases aligning to TRBD2. V was pared by 1 base and J by 4 bases, with 8 bases of the junction left unmatched. This CDR3 is 16 amino acids long. Germline V gene sequence: CDR1 MGHRA, CDR2 YSYEKL. CDR3: CASSQGSGGLGETQYF. The DNA for the CDR3 is TGCGCCAGCAGCCAAGGGTCGGGAGGGCTAGGAGAGACCCAGTACTTC.

V is TRBV3-1 (or the pseudogene TRBV3-2) and J is TRBJ1-2, with 10 bases that match TRBD1. Germline V gene sequence: CDR1 LGHDT, CDR2 YNNKEL (reference sequence). The CDR3 has 14 amino acids. V was clipped by 5 bases and J by 5 bases; unmatched bases: 5. CDR3 sequence: CASSSTGGAYGYTF. Written as DNA, the CDR3 is TGTGCCAGCAGCTCGACAGGGGGCGCATATGGCTACACCTTC.

The chain couples TRBV6-2 or TRBV6-3 to TRBJ2-2; tentative D call: TRBD2 (6 bases). Germline CDR1 reads MNHEY; CDR2 reads SVGEGT. This CDR3 contains 17 residues. Trimming cost V 4 bases and J 5 bases, with 20 bases left between them. The CDR3 DNA follows: TGTGCCAGCAGTTCCTTAAGGAGGGAGAGGAAAACCGGGGAGCTGTTTTTT. Protein product: CASSSLRRERKTGELFF.

The chain employs TRBV28 and TRBJ1-6; D is uncertain. Germline CDR1 MDHEN, CDR2 SYDVKM. The CDR3 runs 14 residues. The V gene lost 3 bases and the J gene lost 6 bases, with 9 bases spanning the gap. The CDR3 protein is CASSFSQFNSPLHF. CDR3 bases: TGTGCCAGCAGTTTTAGCCAGTTTAATTCACCCCTCCACTTT. The entire variable domain, with the rest obtained from reference TRBV28 and TRBJ1-6, is as follows: DVKVTQSSRYLVKRTGEKVFLECVQDMDHENMFWYRQDPGLGLRLIYFSYDVKMKEKGDIPEGYSVSREKKERFSLILESASTNQTSMYLCASSFSQFNSPLHFGNGTRLTVT.

This clone was detected only once. V is TRBV27 and J is TRBJ1-2; 8 nucleotides align to TRBD1. The junction had 9 bases not matched to a gene; V was cut back by 0 bases and J by 6 bases. Germline CDR1 reads MNHEY; CDR2 reads SMNVEV (reference sequence). CDR3 length: 16 residues. CDR3 in DNA: TGTGCCAGCAGTTTATCGAGTTGGGACAGGCAGGATGGCTACACCTTC. Protein product: CASSLSSWDRQDGYTF.

The chain recombines TRBV24-1 with TRBJ2-3, with TRBD2 matching over 12 bases. Per the germline V gene, CDR1 is KGHDR and CDR2 is SFDVKD. The CDR3 has 16 residues. J was trimmed by 1 base and V by 4 bases; bases with no gene match: 2. CDR3 nucleotides: TGTGCCACCAGTGACCTAGCGGGAGGGTGCACAGATACGCAGTATTTT. It specifies CATSDLAGGCTDTQYF.

In this sample, this clone turned up once. The chain links TRBV28 to TRBJ2-3; 12 positions match TRBD2. The J segment lost 4 bases and the V segment lost 5 bases, leaving 7 bases of the junction unmatched. This CDR3 comprises 16 residues. Germline values: CDR1 MDHEN, CDR2 SYDVKM. Written as DNA, the CDR3 is TGTGCCAGCAGTCCCCGACTAGCGGGAGTCCCAGATACGCAGTATTTT. This sequence encodes CASSPRLAGVPDTQYF.

The chain recombines TRBV6-5 with TRBJ2-1, with 7 bases that match TRBD2. This CDR3 has 15 residues. With 1 base clipped from V and 2 bases from J, the junction kept 2 bases outside the gene matches. CDR1 and CDR2 from the germline V gene are MNHEY and SVGAGI. In DNA form, the CDR3 reads TGTGCCAGCAGTTACTTAGGGAGGGCCTACAATGAGCAGTTCTTC. Translating gives CASSYLGRAYNEQFF.